What follows are 6 T cell receptor beta chains derived from one specimen sequenced in a study of cytomegalovirus exposure and HLA in healthy donors. 13 Jbeta primers and 60 Vbeta primers were used for the PCR. TCRdb's table, derived via immunoSEQ multiplex PCR, lists solely in-frame clones and lacks some. The sample yields some 150,000 clones, about 77% seen once. Sequenced input: PBMCs. These receptors all come from a woman aged 45-60 years in good health and CMV-seronegative.

The CDR3 sequence is CASSERLANEQYF. The DNA of the CDR3 is TGTGCCAGCAGTGAACGACTAGCAAACGAGCAGTACTTC. The genes are TRBV2 and TRBJ2-7; 7 bases are a match to TRBD2. This CDR3 contains 13 residues. The V gene end was trimmed by 2 bases and the J gene end by 5 bases; junction bases not matched to a gene: 3. Germline V CDR1 and CDR2: SNHLY, FYNNEI.

This clone was seen only a few times. CDR3 DNA: TGTGCCAGCAGTGAACAACAGCTTTACAATGAGCAGTTCTTC. It encodes CASSEQQLYNEQFF. V gene TRBV6-1 combines with J gene TRBJ2-1; no reliable D call. CDR1 and CDR2 from the germline V gene are MNHNS and SASEGT. V lost 2 bases and J 4 bases, leaving 9 bases between the germline ends. The CDR3 spans 14 residues.

The chain carries TRBV11-2 and TRBJ2-5; TRBD2 matches 7 bases. V was pared by 2 bases and J by 2 bases, with 5 bases of the junction left unmatched. There are 15 residues in the CDR3. The V gene's germline CDR1 is SGHAT and CDR2 FQNNGV. CDR3 nucleotide sequence: TGTGCCAGCAGCTTATGGCGGGACTATCAAGAGACCCAGTACTTC. It translates to CASSLWRDYQETQYF.

The J gene is TRBJ1-5, the V gene TRBV18; TRBD1 aligns across 9 bases. This CDR3 comprises 17 residues. In germline, CDR1 is KGHSH, CDR2 LQKENI. After removal of 2 bases from V and 6 bases from J, the junction contained 11 bases not matched to a gene. CDR3: CASSPGLLTGGAQPQHF. The CDR3 DNA sequence: TGTGCCAGCTCACCAGGCTTATTGACAGGGGGGGCTCAGCCCCAGCATTTT.

The gene calls are TRBV10-3 and TRBJ2-5, with no clear D. CDR1 is ENHRY, CDR2 SYGVKD, per germline. V was shortened by 6 bases and J by 2 bases, with 7 bases between the two germline ends. The CDR3 runs to 12 residues. CDR3 coding DNA: TGTGCCATCAGGGGCCAACAAGAGACCCAGTACTTC. Translation gives CAIRGQQETQYF.

CDR3 region: CASSWENQGQRYGYTF. CDR3 DNA sequence: TGTGCCAGCAGTTGGGAAAACCAGGGACAGCGTTATGGCTACACCTTC. The chain uses TRBV28 and TRBJ1-2; the match to TRBD1 covers 7 bases. Germline V CDR1 and CDR2: MDHEN, SYDVKM. There are 16 residues in the CDR3. With V trimmed by 4 bases and J by 5 bases, 13 bases remained unmatched.